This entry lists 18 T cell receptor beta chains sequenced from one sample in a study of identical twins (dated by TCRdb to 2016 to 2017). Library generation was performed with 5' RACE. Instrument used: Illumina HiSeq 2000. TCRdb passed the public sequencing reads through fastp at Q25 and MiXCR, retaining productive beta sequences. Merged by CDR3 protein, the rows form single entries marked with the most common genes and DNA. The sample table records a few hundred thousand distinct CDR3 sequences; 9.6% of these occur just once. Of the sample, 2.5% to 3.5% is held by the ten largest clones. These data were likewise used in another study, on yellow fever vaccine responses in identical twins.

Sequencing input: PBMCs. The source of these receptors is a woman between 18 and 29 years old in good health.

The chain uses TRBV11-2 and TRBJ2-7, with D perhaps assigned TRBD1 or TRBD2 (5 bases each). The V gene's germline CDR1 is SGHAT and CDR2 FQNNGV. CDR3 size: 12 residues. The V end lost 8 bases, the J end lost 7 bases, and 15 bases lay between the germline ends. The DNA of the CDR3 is TGTGCCAGCGTACACGTGGGGGAAGAGCAGTACTTC. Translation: CASVHVGEEQYF. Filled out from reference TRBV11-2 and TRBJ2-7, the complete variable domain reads EAGVAQSPRYKIIEKRQSVAFWCNPISGHATLYWYQQILGQGPKLLIQFQNNGVVDDSQLPKDRFSAERLKGVDSTLKIQPAKLEDSAVYLCASVHVGEEQYFGPGTRLTVT.

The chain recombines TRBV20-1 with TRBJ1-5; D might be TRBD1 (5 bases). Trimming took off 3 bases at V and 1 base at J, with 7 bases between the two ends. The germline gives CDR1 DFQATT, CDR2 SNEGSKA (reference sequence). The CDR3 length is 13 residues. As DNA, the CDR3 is TGCAGTGCTAGGTGGGGGAGCAATCAGCCCCAGCATTTT. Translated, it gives CSARWGSNQPQHF.

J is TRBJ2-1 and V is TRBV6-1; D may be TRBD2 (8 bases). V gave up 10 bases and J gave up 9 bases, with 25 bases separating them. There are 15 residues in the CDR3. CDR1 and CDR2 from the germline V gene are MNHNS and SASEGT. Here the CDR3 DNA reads TGTGCCACCCATCCAGGGGGAGCGGGAGTTGGTGAGCAGTTCTTC. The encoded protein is CATHPGGAGVGEQFF.

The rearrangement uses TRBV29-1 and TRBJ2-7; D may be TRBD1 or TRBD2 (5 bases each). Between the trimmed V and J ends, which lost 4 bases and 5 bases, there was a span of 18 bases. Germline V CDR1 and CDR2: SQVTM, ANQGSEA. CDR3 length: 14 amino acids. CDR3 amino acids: CSVAKRGVQDEQYF. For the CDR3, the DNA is TGCAGCGTTGCTAAGAGAGGGGTCCAGGACGAGCAGTACTTC.

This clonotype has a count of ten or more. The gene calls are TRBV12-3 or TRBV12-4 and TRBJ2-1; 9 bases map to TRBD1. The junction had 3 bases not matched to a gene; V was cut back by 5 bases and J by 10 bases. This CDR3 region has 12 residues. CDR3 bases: TGTGCCAGCAGTCCCACAGGGGGCGAGCAGTTCTTC. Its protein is CASSPTGGEQFF.

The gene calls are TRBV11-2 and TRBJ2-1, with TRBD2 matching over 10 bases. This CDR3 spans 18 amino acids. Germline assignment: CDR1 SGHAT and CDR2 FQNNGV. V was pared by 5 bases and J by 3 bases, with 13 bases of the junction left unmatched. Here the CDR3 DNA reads TGTGCCAGCAGCGAGCCTCGTCCAGGACTAGCGGTCTACAATGAGCAGTTCTTC. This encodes CASSEPRPGLAVYNEQFF.

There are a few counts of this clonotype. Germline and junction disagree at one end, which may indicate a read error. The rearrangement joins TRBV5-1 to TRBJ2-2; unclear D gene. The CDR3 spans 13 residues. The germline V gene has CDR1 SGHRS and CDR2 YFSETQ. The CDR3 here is CASSLAPNRELFF. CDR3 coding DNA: TGCGCCAGCAGTTTGGCCCCCAACAGGGAGCTGTTTTTT.

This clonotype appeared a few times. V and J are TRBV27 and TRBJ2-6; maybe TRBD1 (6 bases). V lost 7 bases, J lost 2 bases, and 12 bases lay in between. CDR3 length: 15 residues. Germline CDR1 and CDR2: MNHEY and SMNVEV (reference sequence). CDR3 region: CASMLEGAGANVLTF. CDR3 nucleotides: TGTGCCAGCATGTTAGAGGGGGCTGGGGCCAACGTCCTGACTTTC.

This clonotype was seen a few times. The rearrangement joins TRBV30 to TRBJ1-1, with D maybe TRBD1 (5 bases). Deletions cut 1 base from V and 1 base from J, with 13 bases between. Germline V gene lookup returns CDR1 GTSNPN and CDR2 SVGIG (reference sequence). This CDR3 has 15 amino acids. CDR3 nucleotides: TGTGCCTGGAGTGGATTGGGGGGTTCGAACACTGAAGCTTTCTTT. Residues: CAWSGLGGSNTEAFF. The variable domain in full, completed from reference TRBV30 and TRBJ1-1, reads SQTIHQWPATLVQPVGSPLSLECTVEGTSNPNLYWYRQAAGRGLQLLFYSVGIGQISSEVPQNLSASRPQDRQFILSSKKLLLSDSGFYLCAWSGLGGSNTEAFFGQGTRLTVV.

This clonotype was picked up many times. CDR3 DNA sequence: TGTGCCAGCACTACTGAAGGGGACTTGGATACGCAGTATTTT. It specifies CASTTEGDLDTQYF. The chain employs TRBV12-3 or TRBV12-4 and TRBJ2-3, with D possibly matching TRBD2 (6 bases). Trimming pared 7 bases from V and 6 bases from J, leaving 17 bases between. The CDR3 is 14 residues long.

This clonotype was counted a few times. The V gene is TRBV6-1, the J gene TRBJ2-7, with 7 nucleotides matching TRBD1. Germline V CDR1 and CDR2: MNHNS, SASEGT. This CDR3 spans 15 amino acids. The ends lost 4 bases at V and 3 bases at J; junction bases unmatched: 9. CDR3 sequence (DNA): TGTGCCAGCAGTGGCCTTCCACAGGGGAGCTACGAGCAGTACTTC. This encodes CASSGLPQGSYEQYF.

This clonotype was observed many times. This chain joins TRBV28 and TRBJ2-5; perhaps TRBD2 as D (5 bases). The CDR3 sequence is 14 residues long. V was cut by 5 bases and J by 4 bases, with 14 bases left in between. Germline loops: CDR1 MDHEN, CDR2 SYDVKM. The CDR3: CASSPHSVGETQYF. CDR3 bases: TGTGCCAGCAGTCCCCATAGCGTCGGAGAGACCCAGTACTTC.

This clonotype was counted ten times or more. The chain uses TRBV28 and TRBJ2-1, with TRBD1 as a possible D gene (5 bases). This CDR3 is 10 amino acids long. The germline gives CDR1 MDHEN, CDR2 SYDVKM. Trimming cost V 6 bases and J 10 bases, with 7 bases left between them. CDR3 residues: CASSSGEQFF. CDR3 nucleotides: TGTGCCAGCAGCTCAGGGGAGCAGTTCTTC.

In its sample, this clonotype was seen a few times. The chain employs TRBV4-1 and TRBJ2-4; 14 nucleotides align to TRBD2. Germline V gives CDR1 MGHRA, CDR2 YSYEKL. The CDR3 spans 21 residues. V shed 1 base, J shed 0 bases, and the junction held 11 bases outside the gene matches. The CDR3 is CASSQAGTSGSDQLAKNIQYF. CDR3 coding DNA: TGCGCCAGCAGCCAAGCGGGGACTAGCGGGAGTGACCAACTAGCCAAAAACATTCAGTACTTC.

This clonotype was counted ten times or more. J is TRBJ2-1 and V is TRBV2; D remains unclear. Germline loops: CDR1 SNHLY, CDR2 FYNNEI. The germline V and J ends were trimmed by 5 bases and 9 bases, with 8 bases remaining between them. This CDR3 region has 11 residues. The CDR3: CASSQGPEQFF. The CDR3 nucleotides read TGTGCCAGCAGTCAAGGGCCTGAGCAGTTCTTC.

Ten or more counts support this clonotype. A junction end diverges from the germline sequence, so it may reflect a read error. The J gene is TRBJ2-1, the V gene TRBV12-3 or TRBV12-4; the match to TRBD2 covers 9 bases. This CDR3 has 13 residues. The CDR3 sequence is CASSVAGAYEQFF. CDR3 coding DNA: TGTGCCAGCAGTGTAGCGGGGGCCTATGAGCAGTTCTTC.

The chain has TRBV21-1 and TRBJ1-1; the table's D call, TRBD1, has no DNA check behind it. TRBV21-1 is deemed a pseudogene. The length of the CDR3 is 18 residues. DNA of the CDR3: TGTGCCAGCAGCAATGGAGAACCGGGACAGATCATGAACACTGAAGCTTTCTTT. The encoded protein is CASSNGEPGQIMNTEAFF.

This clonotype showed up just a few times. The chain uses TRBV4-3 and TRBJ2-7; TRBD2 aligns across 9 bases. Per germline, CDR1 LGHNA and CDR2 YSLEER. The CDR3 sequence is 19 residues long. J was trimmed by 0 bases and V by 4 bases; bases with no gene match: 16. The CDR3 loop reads CASSRSPGGAGGSSYEQYF. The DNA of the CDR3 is TGCGCCAGCAGCCGCTCCCCGGGTGGAGCGGGAGGTTCCTCCTACGAGCAGTACTTC.